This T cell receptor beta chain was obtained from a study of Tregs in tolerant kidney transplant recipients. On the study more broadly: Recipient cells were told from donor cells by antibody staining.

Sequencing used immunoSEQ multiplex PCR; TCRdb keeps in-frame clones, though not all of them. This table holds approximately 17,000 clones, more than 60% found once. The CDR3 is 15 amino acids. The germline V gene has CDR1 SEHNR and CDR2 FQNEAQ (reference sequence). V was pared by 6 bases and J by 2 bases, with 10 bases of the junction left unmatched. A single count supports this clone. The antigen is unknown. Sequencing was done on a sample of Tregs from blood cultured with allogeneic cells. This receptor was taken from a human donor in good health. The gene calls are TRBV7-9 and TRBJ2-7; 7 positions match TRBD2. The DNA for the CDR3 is TGTGCCAGCAGTGTCGAGCGGGGCTCACCCTACGAGCAGTACTTC. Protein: CASSVERGSPYEQYF.